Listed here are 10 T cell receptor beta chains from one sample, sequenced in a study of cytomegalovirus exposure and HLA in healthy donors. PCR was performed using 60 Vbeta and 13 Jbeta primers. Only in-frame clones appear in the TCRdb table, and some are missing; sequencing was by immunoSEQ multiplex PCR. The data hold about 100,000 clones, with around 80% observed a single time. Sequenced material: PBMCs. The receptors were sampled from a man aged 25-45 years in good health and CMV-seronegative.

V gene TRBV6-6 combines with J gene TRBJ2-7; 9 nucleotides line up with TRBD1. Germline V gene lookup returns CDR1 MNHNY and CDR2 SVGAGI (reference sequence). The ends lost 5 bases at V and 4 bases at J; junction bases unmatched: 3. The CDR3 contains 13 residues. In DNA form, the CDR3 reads TGTGCCAGCAGTGGACAGGGGAAATACGAGCAGTACTTC. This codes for CASSGQGKYEQYF.

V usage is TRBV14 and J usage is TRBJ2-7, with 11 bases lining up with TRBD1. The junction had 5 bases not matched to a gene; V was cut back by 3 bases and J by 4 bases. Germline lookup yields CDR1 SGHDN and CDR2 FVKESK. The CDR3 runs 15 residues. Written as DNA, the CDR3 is TGTGCCAGCAGCCACGTGGGACAGGGGGGGTACGAGCAGTACTTC. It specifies CASSHVGQGGYEQYF.

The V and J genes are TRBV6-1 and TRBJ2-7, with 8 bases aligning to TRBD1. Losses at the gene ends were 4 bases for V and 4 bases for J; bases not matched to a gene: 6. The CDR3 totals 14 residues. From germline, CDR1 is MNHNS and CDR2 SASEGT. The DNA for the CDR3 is TGTGCCAGCAGTGTGGCAGGGGGCTTATACGAGCAGTACTTC. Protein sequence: CASSVAGGLYEQYF.

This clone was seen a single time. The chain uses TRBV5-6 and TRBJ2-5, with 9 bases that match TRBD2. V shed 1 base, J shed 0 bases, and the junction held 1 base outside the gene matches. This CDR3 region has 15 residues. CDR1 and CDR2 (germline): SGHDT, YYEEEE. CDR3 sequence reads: CASSLSGRYQETQYF. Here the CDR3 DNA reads TGTGCCAGCAGCTTGAGCGGGAGGTACCAAGAGACCCAGTACTTC.

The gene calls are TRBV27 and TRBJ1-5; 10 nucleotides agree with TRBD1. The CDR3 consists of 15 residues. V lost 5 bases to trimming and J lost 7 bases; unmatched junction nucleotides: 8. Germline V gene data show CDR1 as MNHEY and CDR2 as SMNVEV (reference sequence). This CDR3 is CASSTGTGDRQPQHF. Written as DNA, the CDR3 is TGTGCCAGCAGTACCGGGACAGGGGATAGACAGCCCCAGCATTTT.

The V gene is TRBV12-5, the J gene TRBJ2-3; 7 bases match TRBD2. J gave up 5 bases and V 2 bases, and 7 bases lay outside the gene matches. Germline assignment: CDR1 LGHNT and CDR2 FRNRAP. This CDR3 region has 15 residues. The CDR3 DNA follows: TGTGCTAGTGGTTTGTCTAGCGGTCCGGGAGATACGCAGTATTTT. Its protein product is CASGLSSGPGDTQYF.

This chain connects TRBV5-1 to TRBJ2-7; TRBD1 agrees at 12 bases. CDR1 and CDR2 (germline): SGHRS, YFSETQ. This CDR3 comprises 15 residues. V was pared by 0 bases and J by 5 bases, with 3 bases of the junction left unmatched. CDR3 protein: CASSLAGTGGNEQYF. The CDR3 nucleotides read TGCGCCAGCAGCTTGGCCGGGACAGGGGGCAACGAGCAGTACTTC.

CDR3 protein: CASSLTGGADTQYF. In DNA, the CDR3 is TGTGCCAGCAGCCTGACAGGGGGCGCAGATACGCAGTATTTT. The rearrangement links TRBV6-4 to TRBJ2-3; TRBD1 matches at 10 bases. Germline CDR1 MRHNA, CDR2 SNTAGT. This CDR3 spans 14 amino acids. V was pared by 6 bases and J by 4 bases, with 4 bases of the junction left unmatched.

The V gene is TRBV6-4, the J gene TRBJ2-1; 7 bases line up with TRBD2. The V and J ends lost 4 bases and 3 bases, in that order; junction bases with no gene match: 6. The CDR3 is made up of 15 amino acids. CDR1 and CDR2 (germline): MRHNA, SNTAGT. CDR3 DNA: TGTGCCAGCAGTGTCACTAGCGACCACTACAATGAGCAGTTCTTC. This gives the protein CASSVTSDHYNEQFF.

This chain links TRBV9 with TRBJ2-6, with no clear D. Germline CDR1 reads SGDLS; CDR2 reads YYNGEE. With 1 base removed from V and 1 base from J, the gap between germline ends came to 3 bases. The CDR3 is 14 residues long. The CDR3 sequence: CASSVSSGANVLTF. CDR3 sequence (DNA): TGTGCCAGCAGCGTATCATCTGGGGCCAACGTCCTGACTTTC.